This T cell receptor (beta chain) was captured in a study of cytomegalovirus exposure and HLA in healthy donors. The PCR had 60 Vbeta and 13 Jbeta primers. TCRdb's copy holds only in-frame clones and misses some; the assay was immunoSEQ multiplex PCR. The sample lists more than 100,000 clones, around 67% occurring once. Trimming took 6 bases from V and 4 from J; bases not matched to a gene: 8. The CDR3 has 15 residues. CDR1 MNHEY and CDR2 SMNVEV come from the germline V gene (reference sequence). The sample consisted of PBMCs. The chain joins TRBV27 to TRBJ2-7, with TRBD2 identical over 11 bases. This receptor was taken from a woman aged 45 to 65 in good health and CMV-seronegative. This chain's CDR3 is CASRQGTSGIYEQYF. The CDR3 region has the DNA TGTGCCAGCAGGCAAGGGACTAGCGGTATTTACGAGCAGTACTTC.